This record covers a single T cell receptor beta chain. The sample belongs to a study of blood T cell repertoires in COVID-19. Study information: The cDNA or gDNA used as material had been derived from T cells, B-cell-depleted T cells, or PBMCs.

As processed by the authors: It was from reference gene primer amplification that nucleated cell counts were estimated. This table comes from immunoSEQ multiplex PCR, and its TCRdb copy is limited to in-frame clones, with some not included. For V, J and clone size, that table is used; D and trimming come from the DNA. Of about 130,000 clones listed, 84% were seen once; the top ten hold roughly 13%. V gave up 6 bases and J gave up 4 bases; unmatched junction bases: 6. The CDR3 covers 14 residues. CDR1 is LGHDT and CDR2 is YNNKEL in the germline V gene (reference sequence). The TCR sequence derives from a human donor in a cohort sampled during active COVID-19. The sequencing sample was made of peripheral blood. This chain connects TRBV3-1 (or the pseudogene TRBV3-2) to TRBJ2-7; 10 bases map to TRBD1. The CDR3 DNA is TGTGCCAGCAGTCCCGGGACAGGGGATTACGAGCAGTACTTC. It yields the protein CASSPGTGDYEQYF.